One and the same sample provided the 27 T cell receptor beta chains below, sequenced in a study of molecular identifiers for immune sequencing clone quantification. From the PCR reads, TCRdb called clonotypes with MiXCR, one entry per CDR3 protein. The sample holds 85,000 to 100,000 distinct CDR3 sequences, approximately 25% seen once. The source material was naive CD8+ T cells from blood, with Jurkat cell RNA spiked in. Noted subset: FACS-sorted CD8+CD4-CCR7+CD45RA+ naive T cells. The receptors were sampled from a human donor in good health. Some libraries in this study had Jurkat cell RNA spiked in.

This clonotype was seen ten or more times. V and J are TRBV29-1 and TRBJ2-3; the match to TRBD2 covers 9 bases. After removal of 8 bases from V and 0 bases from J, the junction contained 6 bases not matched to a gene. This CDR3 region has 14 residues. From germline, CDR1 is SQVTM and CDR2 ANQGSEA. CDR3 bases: TGCAGCCCGAGACTAGCGGATAGCACAGATACGCAGTATTTT. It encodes CSPRLADSTDTQYF.

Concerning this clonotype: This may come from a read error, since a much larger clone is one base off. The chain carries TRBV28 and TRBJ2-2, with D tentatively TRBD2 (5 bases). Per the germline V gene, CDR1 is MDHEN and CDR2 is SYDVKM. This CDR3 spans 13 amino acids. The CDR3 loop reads CASSTGNAGELFF. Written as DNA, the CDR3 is TGTGCCAGCAGTACGGGGAACGCCGGGGAGCTGTTTTTT.

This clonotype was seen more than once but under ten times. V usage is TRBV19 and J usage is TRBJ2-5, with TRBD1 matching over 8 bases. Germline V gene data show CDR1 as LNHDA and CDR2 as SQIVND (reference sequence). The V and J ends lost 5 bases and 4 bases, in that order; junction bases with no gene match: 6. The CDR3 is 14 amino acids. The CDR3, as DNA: TGTGCCAGTAGTCTCGGACAGGGAGGAGAGACCCAGTACTTC. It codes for CASSLGQGGETQYF.

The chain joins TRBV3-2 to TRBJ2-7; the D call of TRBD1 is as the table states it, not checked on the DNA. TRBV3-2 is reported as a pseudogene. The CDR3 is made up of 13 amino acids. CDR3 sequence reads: CASDDPDSYEQYF. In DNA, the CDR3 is TGTGCCAGCGACGACCCGGACAGCTACGAGCAGTACTTC.

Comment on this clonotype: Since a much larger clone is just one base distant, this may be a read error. CDR3: CATDGGRVNTEAFF. The CDR3, as DNA: TGTGCCACGGACGGAGGAAGAGTGAACACTGAAGCTTTCTTT. The gene calls are TRBV5-3 and TRBJ1-1; D is ambiguous. TRBV5-3 counts as an open reading frame of uncertain function. With 9 bases removed from V and 0 bases from J, the gap between germline ends came to 15 bases. This CDR3 comprises 14 residues.

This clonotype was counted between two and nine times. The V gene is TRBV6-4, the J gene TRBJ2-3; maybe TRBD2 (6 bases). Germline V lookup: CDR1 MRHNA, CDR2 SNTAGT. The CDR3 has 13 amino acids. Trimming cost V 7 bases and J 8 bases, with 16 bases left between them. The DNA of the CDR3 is TGTGCCAGCAAAGAGACTAGTAGCGGTACGCAGTATTTT. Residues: CASKETSSGTQYF.

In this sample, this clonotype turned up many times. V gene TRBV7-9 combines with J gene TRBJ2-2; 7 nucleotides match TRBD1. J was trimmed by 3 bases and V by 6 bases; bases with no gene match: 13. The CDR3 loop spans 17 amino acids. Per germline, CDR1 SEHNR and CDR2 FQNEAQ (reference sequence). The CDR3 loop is CASRIKQGYSDTGELFF. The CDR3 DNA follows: TGTGCCAGCAGAATAAAACAGGGGTACTCGGACACCGGGGAGCTGTTTTTT.

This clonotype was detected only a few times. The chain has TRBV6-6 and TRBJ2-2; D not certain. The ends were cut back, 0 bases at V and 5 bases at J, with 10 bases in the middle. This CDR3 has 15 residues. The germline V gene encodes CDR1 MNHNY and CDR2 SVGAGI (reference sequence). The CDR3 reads CASSYSGSGTGELFF. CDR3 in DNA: TGTGCCAGCAGTTACTCGGGATCTGGAACCGGGGAGCTGTTTTTT.

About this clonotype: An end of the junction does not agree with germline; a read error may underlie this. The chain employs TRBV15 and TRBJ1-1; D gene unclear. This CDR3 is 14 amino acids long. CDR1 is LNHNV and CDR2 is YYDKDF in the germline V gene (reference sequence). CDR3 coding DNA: TGTGCCACCAGCAGAGATTGGGTGAACACTGAAGCTTCCTTT. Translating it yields CATSRDWVNTEASF.

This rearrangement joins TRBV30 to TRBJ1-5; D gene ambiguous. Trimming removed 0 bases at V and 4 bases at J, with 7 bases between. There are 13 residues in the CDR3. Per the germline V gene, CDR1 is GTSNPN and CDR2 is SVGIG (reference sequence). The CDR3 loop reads CAWSVSRNQPQHF. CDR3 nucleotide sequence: TGTGCCTGGAGTGTATCCAGGAATCAGCCCCAGCATTTT.

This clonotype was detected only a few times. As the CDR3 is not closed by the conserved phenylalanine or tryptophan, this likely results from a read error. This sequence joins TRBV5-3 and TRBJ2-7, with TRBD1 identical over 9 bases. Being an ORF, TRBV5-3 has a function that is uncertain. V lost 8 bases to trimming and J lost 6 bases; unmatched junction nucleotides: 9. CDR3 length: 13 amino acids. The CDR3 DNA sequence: TGTGCCAGCAGCGGACAGGGGTCGCTCGAGCAGTACCTC. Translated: CASSGQGSLEQYL.

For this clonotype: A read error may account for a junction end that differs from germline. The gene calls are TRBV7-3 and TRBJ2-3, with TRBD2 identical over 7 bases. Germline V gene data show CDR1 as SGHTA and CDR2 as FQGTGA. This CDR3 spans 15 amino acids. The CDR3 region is CVSSLGLADTDTQYF. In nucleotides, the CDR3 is TGTGTCAGCAGCTTAGGGCTAGCGGACACAGATACGCAGTATTTT.

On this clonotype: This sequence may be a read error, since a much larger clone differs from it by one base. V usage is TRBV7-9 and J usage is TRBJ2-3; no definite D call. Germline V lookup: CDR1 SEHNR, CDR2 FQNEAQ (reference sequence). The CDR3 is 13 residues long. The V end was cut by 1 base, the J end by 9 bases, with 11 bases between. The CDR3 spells CASSLETYETQYF. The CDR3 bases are TGTGCCAGCAGCTTAGAGACCTATGAGACGCAGTATTTT.

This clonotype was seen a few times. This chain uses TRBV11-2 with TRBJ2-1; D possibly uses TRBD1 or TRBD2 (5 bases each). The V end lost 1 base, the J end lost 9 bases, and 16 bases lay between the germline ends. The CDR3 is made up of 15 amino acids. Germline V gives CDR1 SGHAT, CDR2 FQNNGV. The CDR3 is CASSLVGTLGVEQFF. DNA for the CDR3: TGTGCCAGCAGCTTAGTCGGGACCCTCGGGGTTGAGCAGTTCTTC. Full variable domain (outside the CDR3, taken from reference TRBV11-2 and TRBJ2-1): EAGVAQSPRYKIIEKRQSVAFWCNPISGHATLYWYQQILGQGPKLLIQFQNNGVVDDSQLPKDRFSAERLKGVDSTLKIQPAKLEDSAVYLCASSLVGTLGVEQFFGPGTRLTVL.

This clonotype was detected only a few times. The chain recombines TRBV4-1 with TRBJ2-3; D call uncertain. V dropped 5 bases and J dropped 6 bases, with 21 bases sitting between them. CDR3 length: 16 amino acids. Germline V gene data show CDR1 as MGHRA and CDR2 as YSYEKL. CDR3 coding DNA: TGCGCCAGCAGCTACGTAGTCTCCCTAAGTGTGGATACGCAGTATTTT. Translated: CASSYVVSLSVDTQYF.

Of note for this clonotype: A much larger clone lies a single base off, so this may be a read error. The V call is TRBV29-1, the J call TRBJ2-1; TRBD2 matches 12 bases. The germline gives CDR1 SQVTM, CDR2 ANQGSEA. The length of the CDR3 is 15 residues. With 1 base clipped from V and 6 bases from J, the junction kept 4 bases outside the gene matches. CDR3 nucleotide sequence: TGCAGCGTTGAAGGACTAGCGGGAGATAGCAATGAGCAGTTCTTC. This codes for CSVEGLAGDSNEQFF.

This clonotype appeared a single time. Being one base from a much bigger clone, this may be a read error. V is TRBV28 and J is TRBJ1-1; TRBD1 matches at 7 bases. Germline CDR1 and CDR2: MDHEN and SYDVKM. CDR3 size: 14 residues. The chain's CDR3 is CASSPTGRGTEAYF. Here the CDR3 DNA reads TGTGCCAGCAGCCCGACAGGGCGAGGGACTGAAGCTTACTTT.

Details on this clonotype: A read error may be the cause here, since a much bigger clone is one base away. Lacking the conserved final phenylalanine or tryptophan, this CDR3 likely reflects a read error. The DNA for the CDR3 is TGTGCCAGCAGTTACTCTGGCCGGGTAGGGGGGTACGAGCAGTACATC. As protein: CASSYSGRVGGYEQYI. The chain employs TRBV6-2 or TRBV6-3 and TRBJ2-7; the D call may be TRBD1 or TRBD2 (6 bases each). CDR3 length: 16 residues. V lost 0 bases, J lost 4 bases, and 16 bases lay in between. CDR1 and CDR2 from the germline V gene are MNHEY and SVGEGT.

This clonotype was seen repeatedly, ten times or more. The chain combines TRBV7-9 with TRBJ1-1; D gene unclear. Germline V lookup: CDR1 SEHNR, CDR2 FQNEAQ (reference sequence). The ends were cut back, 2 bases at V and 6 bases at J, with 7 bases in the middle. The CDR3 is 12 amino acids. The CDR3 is CASSLHSAEAFF. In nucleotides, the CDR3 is TGTGCCAGCAGCTTACACAGCGCTGAAGCTTTCTTT.

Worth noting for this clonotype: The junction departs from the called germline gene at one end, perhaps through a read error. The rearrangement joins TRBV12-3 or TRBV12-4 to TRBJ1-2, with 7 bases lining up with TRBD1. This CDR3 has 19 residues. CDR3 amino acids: CVSSASGTDHNLPNYGYTF. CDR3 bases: TGTGTCAGCAGCGCCTCCGGGACAGACCACAATCTGCCTAACTATGGCTACACCTTC.

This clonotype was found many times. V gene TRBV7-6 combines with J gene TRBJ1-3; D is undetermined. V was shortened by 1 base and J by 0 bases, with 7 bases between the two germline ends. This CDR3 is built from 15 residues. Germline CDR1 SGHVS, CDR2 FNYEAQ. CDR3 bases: TGTGCCAGCAGCTTAGAGTACAGCTCTGGAAACACCATATATTTT. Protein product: CASSLEYSSGNTIYF.

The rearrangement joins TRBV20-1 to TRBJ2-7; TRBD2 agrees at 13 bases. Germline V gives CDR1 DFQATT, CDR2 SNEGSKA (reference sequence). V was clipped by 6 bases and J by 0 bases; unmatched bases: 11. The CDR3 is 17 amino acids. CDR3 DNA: TGCAGTGCCGAGCCGACGGGGACTAGCGGGGTCTCCTACGAGCAGTACTTC. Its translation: CSAEPTGTSGVSYEQYF.

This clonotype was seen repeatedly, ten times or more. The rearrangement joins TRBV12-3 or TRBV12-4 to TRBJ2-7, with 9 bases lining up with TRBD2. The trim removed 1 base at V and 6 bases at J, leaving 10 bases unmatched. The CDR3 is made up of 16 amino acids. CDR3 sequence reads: CASSLEPPGLALEQYF. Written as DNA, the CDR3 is TGTGCCAGCAGTTTAGAGCCTCCGGGACTAGCACTCGAGCAGTACTTC.

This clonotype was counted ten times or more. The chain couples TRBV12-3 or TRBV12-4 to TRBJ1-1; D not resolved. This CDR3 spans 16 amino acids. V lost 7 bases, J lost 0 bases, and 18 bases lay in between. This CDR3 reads CASTPRWGGLNTEAFF. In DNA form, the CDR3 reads TGTGCCAGCACCCCCCGGTGGGGTGGTCTGAACACTGAAGCTTTCTTT.

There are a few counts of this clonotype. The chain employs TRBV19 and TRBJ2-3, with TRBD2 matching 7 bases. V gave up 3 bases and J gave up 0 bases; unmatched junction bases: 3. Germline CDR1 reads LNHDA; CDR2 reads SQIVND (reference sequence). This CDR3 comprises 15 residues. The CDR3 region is CASSMVGGSTDTQYF. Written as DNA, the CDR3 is TGTGCCAGTAGTATGGTGGGAGGGAGCACAGATACGCAGTATTTT.

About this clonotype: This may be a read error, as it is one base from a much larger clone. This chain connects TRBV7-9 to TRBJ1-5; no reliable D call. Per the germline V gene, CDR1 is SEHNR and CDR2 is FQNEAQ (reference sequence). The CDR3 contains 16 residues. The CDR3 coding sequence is TGTGCCAGCAGCTTAGTGGACGGGGTTGGCAATCAGCCCCAGCGTTTT. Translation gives CASSLVDGVGNQPQRF. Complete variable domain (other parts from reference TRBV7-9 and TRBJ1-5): DTGVSQNPRHKITKRGQNVTFRCDPISEHNRLYWYRQTLGQGPEFLTYFQNEAQLEKSRLLSDRFSAERPKGSFSTLEIQRTEQGDSAMYLCASSLVDGVGNQPQRFGDGTRLSIL.

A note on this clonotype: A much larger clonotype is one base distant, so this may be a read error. CDR3 protein: CASSTPAGALAVERFF. The DNA for the CDR3 is TGTGCCAGCAGCACCCCAGCGGGGGCCCTAGCTGTTGAGCGGTTCTTC. V gene TRBV7-2 combines with J gene TRBJ2-1; 8 nucleotides align to TRBD2. Germline V lookup: CDR1 SGHTA, CDR2 FQGNSA. This CDR3 comprises 16 residues.